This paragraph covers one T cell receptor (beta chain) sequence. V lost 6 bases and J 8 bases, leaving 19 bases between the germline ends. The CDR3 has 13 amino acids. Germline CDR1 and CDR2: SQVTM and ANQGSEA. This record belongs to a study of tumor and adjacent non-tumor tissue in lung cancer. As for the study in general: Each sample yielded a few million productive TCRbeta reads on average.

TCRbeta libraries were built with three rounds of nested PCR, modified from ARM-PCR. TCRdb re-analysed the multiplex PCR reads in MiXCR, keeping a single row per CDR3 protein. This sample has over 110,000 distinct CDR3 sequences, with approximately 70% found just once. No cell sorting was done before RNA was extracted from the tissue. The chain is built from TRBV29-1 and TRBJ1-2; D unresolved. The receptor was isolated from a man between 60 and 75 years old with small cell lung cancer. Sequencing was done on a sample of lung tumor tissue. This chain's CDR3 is CSVGPASDRGYTF. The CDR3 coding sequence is TGCAGCGTAGGCCCGGCCAGTGATAGGGGCTACACCTTC.